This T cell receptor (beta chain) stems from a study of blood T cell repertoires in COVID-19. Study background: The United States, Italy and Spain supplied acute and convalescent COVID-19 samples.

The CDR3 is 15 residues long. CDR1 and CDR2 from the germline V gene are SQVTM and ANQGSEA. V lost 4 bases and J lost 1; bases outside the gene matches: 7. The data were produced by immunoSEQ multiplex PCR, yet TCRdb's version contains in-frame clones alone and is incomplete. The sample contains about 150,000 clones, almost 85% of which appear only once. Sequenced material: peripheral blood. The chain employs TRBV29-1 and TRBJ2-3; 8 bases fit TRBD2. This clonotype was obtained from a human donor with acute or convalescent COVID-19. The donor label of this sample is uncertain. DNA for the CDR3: TGCAGCGTTGTCGGCGGGGGGCTTGGCACAGATACGCAGTATTTT. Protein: CSVVGGGLGTDTQYF.